Following are 6 T cell receptor beta chains from one sample sequenced in a study of cytomegalovirus exposure and HLA in healthy donors (dated by TCRdb to about 2017). Receptor libraries were prepared by the immunoSEQ multiplex PCR assay. A mixture of 60 forward primers for TCR Vbeta segments and 13 reverse primers for TCR Jbeta segments was used in the multiplex PCR. TCRdb holds this immuneACCESS table with in-frame rearrangements only. Some clones are missing; in checked studies, unresolved V genes explain under half, and the rest has no known cause. In this sample the table shows 250,000 to 350,000 clones, roughly 85% of which occur a single time. The ten largest clones take up 3.5% to 4% of the sample. The sample taken for sequencing was PBMCs. These receptor sequences come from a man aged 35 to 55 in good health and CMV-seropositive.

The chain is built from TRBV19 and TRBJ2-3; TRBD2 matches 10 bases. The CDR3 is 14 residues long. V gave up 8 bases and J gave up 4 bases; unmatched junction bases: 6. From germline, CDR1 is LNHDA and CDR2 SQIVND (reference sequence). CDR3 coding DNA: TGTGCCAGTTCCGGGACTAGCGTTTCAGATACGCAGTATTTT. Encoded protein: CASSGTSVSDTQYF.

Here the CDR3 reads CASRIRGVSYNEQFF. The CDR3 DNA is TGTGCCAGCAGAATTCGCGGAGTTTCCTACAATGAGCAGTTCTTC. This chain links TRBV27 with TRBJ2-1; no definite D call. There are 15 residues in the CDR3. V lost 6 bases to trimming and J lost 1 base, with 13 bases between them. The V gene's germline CDR1 is MNHEY and CDR2 SMNVEV (reference sequence).

The V call is TRBV10-2, the J call TRBJ2-1; 10 positions agree with TRBD1. CDR3 length: 16 residues. Germline V lookup: CDR1 WSHSY, CDR2 SAAADI. Trimming took 5 bases from V and 7 from J; bases not matched to a gene: 11. CDR3 sequence: CASSPEAGQGGNEQFF. CDR3 coding DNA: TGCGCCAGCAGTCCAGAGGCAGGACAGGGGGGAAATGAGCAGTTCTTC.

CDR3 in DNA: TGCGCCAGCAGCCACCCAGGACAGGGGGCGTACGAGCAGTACTTC. Protein: CASSHPGQGAYEQYF. The chain has TRBV4-1 and TRBJ2-7, with TRBD1 matching over 11 bases. The germline V gene encodes CDR1 MGHRA and CDR2 YSYEKL. The length of the CDR3 is 15 residues. The ends lost 3 bases at V and 4 bases at J; junction bases unmatched: 5.

The rearrangement uses TRBV7-2 and TRBJ2-2; no definite D call. V lost 2 bases, J lost 5 bases, and 6 bases lay in between. Germline CDR1 and CDR2: SGHTA and FQGNSA. CDR3 length: 13 residues. CDR3 region: CASSLPSTGELFF. The CDR3, as DNA: TGTGCCAGCAGCTTACCTTCTACCGGGGAGCTGTTTTTT.

The CDR3 coding sequence is TGTGCCAGTAGTTATTACAGGTCTGAAGCTTTCTTT. This encodes CASSYYRSEAFF. V and J are TRBV19 and TRBJ1-1, with D tentatively TRBD1 (5 bases). This CDR3 has 12 amino acids. Looked up from germline, CDR1 is LNHDA and CDR2 is SQIVND (reference sequence). The V and J ends lost 5 bases and 6 bases respectively, with 10 bases between them.